The 27 T cell receptor beta chains below come from one sample, sequenced in a study of identifying expanded T cells in peripheral blood. TCRdb's table, derived via immunoSEQ multiplex PCR, lists solely in-frame clones and lacks some. Altogether 95,000 to 100,000 clones are present, roughly 89% being singletons, with the ten largest covering about 17%. The source material was blood. Receptor source: a person aged 18-70 years in good health.

The gene calls are TRBV4-1 and TRBJ2-5; TRBD1 matches at 7 bases. The last part of the DNA fits TRBJ2-7 better; the J call may be wrong. The germline CDR1 and CDR2 sequences are MGHRA and YSYEKL. The CDR3 is 18 amino acids. For the CDR3, the DNA is TGCGCCAGCAGCCATTTCACCGCAGGGTTAGGGGGCCTCTACGAGCAGTACTTC. Protein sequence: CASSHFTAGLGGLYEQYF.

The chain uses TRBV27 and TRBJ2-4; D perhaps matches TRBD1 (6 bases). V dropped 3 bases and J dropped 6 bases, with 12 bases sitting between them. CDR3 length: 14 residues. Germline assignment: CDR1 MNHEY and CDR2 SMNVEV (reference sequence). CDR3 DNA: TGTGCCAGCAGTTTTTGGGGCAGGGGAAACATTCAGTACTTC. Translating gives CASSFWGRGNIQYF.

The chain uses TRBV4-1 and TRBJ2-4; tentatively, D is TRBD2 (5 bases). The CDR3 extends over 18 amino acids. Germline CDR1 reads MGHRA; CDR2 reads YSYEKL. The ends were cut back, 0 bases at V and 0 bases at J, with 15 bases in the middle. This CDR3 reads CASSQDYPAEVAKNIQYF. DNA of the CDR3: TGCGCCAGCAGCCAAGATTACCCAGCGGAGGTAGCCAAAAACATTCAGTACTTC.

The chain is built from TRBV21-1 and TRBJ1-2; no DNA check was done on the table's D call, TRBD1. TRBV21-1 constitutes a pseudogene. This CDR3 is 14 amino acids long. The CDR3: CASSKRGGWFGYTF. The CDR3 DNA reads as TGTGCCAGCAGCAAAAGGGGTGGGTGGTTTGGCTACACCTTC.

V is TRBV4-3 and J is TRBJ2-5; no clear D. This CDR3 has 14 residues. Trimming took off 1 base at V and 1 base at J, with 7 bases between the two ends. The germline V gene has CDR1 LGHNA and CDR2 YSLEER. CDR3 DNA sequence: TGCGCCAGCAGCCAAGGACGGTTCCAAGAGACCCAGTACTTC. It specifies CASSQGRFQETQYF.

This clone was recorded only once. V is TRBV5-1 and J is TRBJ1-2, with 9 positions matching TRBD1. With V trimmed by 0 bases and J by 3 bases, 0 bases remained unmatched. The CDR3 is made up of 14 amino acids. Germline loops: CDR1 SGHRS, CDR2 YFSETQ. The chain's CDR3 is CASSLGQGDYGYTF. CDR3 DNA sequence: TGCGCCAGCAGCTTGGGACAGGGGGACTATGGCTACACCTTC. Together with reference TRBV5-1 and TRBJ1-2, the CDR3 gives the full variable domain: KAGVTQTPRYLIKTRGQQVTLSCSPISGHRSVSWYQQTPGQGLQFLFEYFSETQRNKGNFPGRFSGRQFSNSRSEMNVSTLELGDSALYLCASSLGQGDYGYTFGSGTRLTVV.

For this clone: This CDR3 is also generated by other DNA sequences in the sample. V is TRBV5-1 and J is TRBJ2-3; 7 bases are shared with TRBD2. The CDR3 contains 13 residues. V lost 4 bases, J lost 3 bases, and 2 bases stayed unmatched. Germline values: CDR1 SGHRS, CDR2 YFSETQ. CDR3 amino acids: CASSLGGTDTQYF. The DNA of the CDR3 is TGCGCCAGCAGCCTGGGAGGGACAGATACGCAGTATTTT.

The chain uses TRBV18 and TRBJ2-3; D possibly corresponds to TRBD2 (6 bases). Trimming removed 4 bases at V and 9 bases at J, with 20 bases between. Germline V gives CDR1 KGHSH, CDR2 LQKENI. CDR3 size: 15 residues. CDR3: CASSQSGGNPTTQYF. The CDR3 DNA reads as TGTGCCAGCTCACAGTCCGGGGGTAACCCTACCACGCAGTATTTT.

The genes are TRBV9 and TRBJ2-3, with 14 bases matching TRBD2. The V gene's germline CDR1 is SGDLS and CDR2 YYNGEE. The CDR3 totals 17 residues. V was pared by 1 base and J by 6 bases, with 7 bases of the junction left unmatched. CDR3: CASSVSTSGGAPDTQYF. DNA of the CDR3: TGTGCCAGCAGCGTATCGACTAGCGGGGGGGCCCCGGATACGCAGTATTTT.

The rearrangement joins TRBV30 to TRBJ2-7; D possibly corresponds to TRBD1 (6 bases). V shed 2 bases and J shed 2 bases, with 16 bases lying between them. The CDR3 has 15 amino acids. CDR1 is GTSNPN, CDR2 SVGIG, per germline (reference sequence). The CDR3 DNA follows: TGTGCCTGGAGTCAGAAGGTTGGGGGCACCTACGAGCAGTACTTC. Encoded protein: CAWSQKVGGTYEQYF.

This chain uses TRBV4-3 with TRBJ2-7; D uncertain. The V end lost 1 base, the J end lost 3 bases, and 7 bases lay between the germline ends. Germline loops: CDR1 LGHNA, CDR2 YSLEER. CDR3 length: 13 amino acids. In nucleotides, the CDR3 is TGCGCCAGCAGCCAAGGTATTAGCTACGAGCAGTACTTC. Its translation is CASSQGISYEQYF.

J is TRBJ2-1 and V is TRBV27; unclear D gene. V gave up 6 bases and J gave up 1 base, with 13 bases separating them. In germline, CDR1 is MNHEY, CDR2 SMNVEV (reference sequence). The CDR3 length is 15 residues. The CDR3 loop reads CASSPFARSYNEQFF. Written as DNA, the CDR3 is TGTGCCAGCAGCCCATTTGCCCGTTCCTACAATGAGCAGTTCTTC.

This chain uses TRBV19 with TRBJ1-3; D gene uncertain. The germline V and J ends were trimmed by 2 bases and 2 bases, with 7 bases remaining between them. The germline V gene has CDR1 LNHDA and CDR2 SQIVND (reference sequence). This CDR3 contains 14 residues. CDR3 coding DNA: TGTGCCAGTAGTATATCTCCTCCTGGAAACACCATATATTTT. This encodes CASSISPPGNTIYF.

The chain is built from TRBV2 and TRBJ2-6; D possibly corresponds to TRBD1 (6 bases). Germline values: CDR1 SNHLY, CDR2 FYNNEI. The CDR3 is 17 amino acids. The ends were cut back, 8 bases at V and 2 bases at J, with 19 bases in the middle. The CDR3 nucleotides read TGTGCCAGCGATATATACAGGGACCGACCTGGGGCCAACGTCCTGACTTTC. Amino acids: CASDIYRDRPGANVLTF.

This clone has a single count. This chain links TRBV4-1 with TRBJ2-3; the D is unclear. Germline loops: CDR1 MGHRA, CDR2 YSYEKL. V lost 3 bases to trimming and J lost 1 base, with 8 bases between them. The CDR3 is 14 amino acids. The CDR3 nucleotides read TGCGCCAGCAGCCAGGAAGATGGCACAGATACGCAGTATTTT. Encoded protein: CASSQEDGTDTQYF.

The CDR3: CASSGIEGDDSQIDEQFF. The CDR3 DNA reads TGTGCCAGCAGCGGAATAGAGGGGGACGATTCCCAAATCGATGAGCAGTTCTTC. The chain uses TRBV2 and TRBJ2-1; D perhaps matches TRBD1 (6 bases). CDR1 and CDR2 (germline): SNHLY, FYNNEI. CDR3 length: 18 residues. V lost 6 bases, J lost 8 bases, and 29 bases lay in between.

For the CDR3, the DNA is TGTGCCAGCAGCTTAGAAGATAGATCTGCAACTTTCTTT. Translated, it gives CASSLEDRSATFF. The chain is built from TRBV13 and TRBJ1-1; D remains ambiguous. The CDR3 runs 13 residues. Trimming took 1 base from V and 12 from J, leaving 15 bases between them. Germline V gives CDR1 PRHDT, CDR2 FYEKMQ (reference sequence).

The rearrangement links TRBV6-5 to TRBJ1-1; 7 bases align to TRBD1. The germline CDR1 and CDR2 sequences are MNHEY and SVGAGI. The V segment lost 6 bases and the J segment 0 bases; nucleotides outside the gene matches: 4. This CDR3 is 14 amino acids long. CDR3 coding DNA: TGTGCCAGCAGGTTCGGACAGGTGAACACTGAAGCTTTCTTT. Residues: CASRFGQVNTEAFF.

The chain is built from TRBV7-2 and TRBJ1-2; D is uncertain. V lost 2 bases to trimming and J lost 6 bases, with 16 bases between them. The CDR3 is 15 amino acids. Germline V gives CDR1 SGHTA, CDR2 FQGNSA. This chain's CDR3 is CASSLRSWVGNGYTF. CDR3 coding DNA: TGTGCCAGCAGCTTACGTTCGTGGGTCGGGAATGGCTACACCTTC.

V usage is TRBV28 and J usage is TRBJ1-4; D is unclear. The CDR3 consists of 16 residues. Germline CDR1 and CDR2: MDHEN and SYDVKM. The V end was cut by 5 bases, the J end by 7 bases, with 20 bases between. The DNA of the CDR3 is TGTGCCAGCAGTCCCCTTCACAGCCTAGGAATTGAAAAACTGTTTTTT. Its protein is CASSPLHSLGIEKLFF.

The chain joins TRBV5-4 to TRBJ1-2; maybe TRBD1 (5 bases). Germline V gives CDR1 SGHNT, CDR2 YYREEE (reference sequence). The CDR3 runs 14 residues. The V end was cut by 0 bases, the J end by 2 bases, with 8 bases between. CDR3 region: CASSLDWGNYGYTF. In DNA form, the CDR3 reads TGTGCCAGCAGCTTGGACTGGGGGAACTATGGCTACACCTTC.

The chain employs TRBV7-9 and TRBJ2-6; D is perhaps TRBD2 (5 bases). V dropped 6 bases and J dropped 0 bases, with 18 bases sitting between them. The CDR3 is made up of 18 amino acids. CDR1 is SEHNR, CDR2 FQNEAQ, per germline (reference sequence). CDR3 loop: CASSGRGPGSSGANVLTF. CDR3 coding DNA: TGTGCCAGCAGTGGTCGAGGGCCGGGAAGCTCTGGGGCCAACGTCCTGACTTTC.

The chain uses TRBV13 and TRBJ1-2, with TRBD1 matching over 8 bases. Germline trimming cut 5 bases from V and 4 bases from J; bases unmatched to any gene: 9. This CDR3 has 15 residues. Germline assignment: CDR1 PRHDT and CDR2 FYEKMQ (reference sequence). CDR3 bases: TGTGCCAGCAGCGCCATTACCAGGGGGCTCTATGGCTACACCTTC. It codes for CASSAITRGLYGYTF. Looking up the rest from reference TRBV13 and TRBJ1-2 gives the full variable domain: AAGVIQSPRHLIKEKRETATLKCYPIPRHDTVYWYQQGPGQDPQFLISFYEKMQSDKGSIPDRFSAQQFSDYHSELNMSSLELGDSALYFCASSAITRGLYGYTFGSGTRLTVV.

The chain carries TRBV6-4 and TRBJ1-6; D is perhaps TRBD1 (5 bases). The CDR3 length is 15 residues. V was shortened by 6 bases and J by 6 bases, with 15 bases between the two germline ends. The germline V gene has CDR1 MRHNA and CDR2 SNTAGT. The CDR3 reads CASRPTWGGNSPLHF. The CDR3 coding sequence is TGTGCCAGCAGGCCGACCTGGGGGGGTAATTCACCCCTCCACTTT.

The J gene is TRBJ2-1, the V gene TRBV13, with D perhaps TRBD1 or TRBD2 (6 bases each). The CDR3 is 17 residues long. Germline V gene sequence: CDR1 PRHDT, CDR2 FYEKMQ (reference sequence). With 4 bases removed from V and 6 bases from J, the gap between germline ends came to 22 bases. The CDR3 loop reads CASSSPSRGPRRNEQFF. In DNA, the CDR3 is TGTGCCAGCAGCTCGCCTTCCCGGGGGCCCCGTCGCAATGAGCAGTTCTTC.

DNA for the CDR3: TGTGCCAGCAGCCAAGGACAGGGTTTCCACGAGCAGTACTTC. Translated, it gives CASSQGQGFHEQYF. This sequence joins TRBV14 and TRBJ2-7, with 7 bases aligning to TRBD1. Germline values: CDR1 SGHDN, CDR2 FVKESK. This CDR3 has 14 amino acids. Trimming at V came to 1 base and at J to 5 bases, leaving 5 bases not matched to a gene.

The genes are TRBV7-7 and TRBJ2-5; 7 positions match TRBD2. Germline V gene sequence: CDR1 SSHAT, CDR2 FNYEAQ (reference sequence). J gave up 5 bases and V 1 base, and 10 bases lay outside the gene matches. The CDR3 has 16 amino acids. Here the CDR3 reads CASSLGASGFGETQYF. In DNA, the CDR3 is TGTGCCAGCAGCTTAGGGGCTAGCGGATTTGGGGAGACCCAGTACTTC.